This note documents a single T cell receptor beta chain sequence. Its antigen remains unknown. The data were produced by immunoSEQ multiplex PCR, yet TCRdb's version contains in-frame clones alone and is incomplete. The sample includes approximately 65,000 clones, 94% of them seen just once. The data originate from a study of cytomegalovirus exposure and HLA in healthy donors. Overall study context: The 120 validation repertoires matched the approximately 700 first-cohort repertoires in platform, a later analysis reported.

There are 14 residues in the CDR3. Per germline, CDR1 ENHRY and CDR2 SYGVKD. V lost 4 bases, J lost 7 bases, and 11 bases lay in between. Separate from the roughly 730-subject first cohort, the 120-subject validation cohort was the one that the donors belonged to. Broader study findings: Most TCR sequences were rare, but some public TCRs occurred in many donors.

The chain joins TRBV10-3 to TRBJ1-6; D call uncertain. The sequence was collected from a young woman in good health and CMV-seronegative. The sequenced material came from PBMCs. The CDR3 nucleotides read TGTGCCATCAGTGCAAACGGAGGGAATTCACCCCTCCACTTT. This translates into CAISANGGNSPLHF.